Listed below are T cell receptor beta chains from one sample, sequenced in a study of blood T cell repertoires in COVID-19. Sequencing used immunoSEQ multiplex PCR; TCRdb keeps in-frame clones, though not all of them. The sample has about 97,000 clones, roughly 92% seen once. Sequenced material: peripheral blood. Receptor source: a woman between 45 and 65 years old with COVID-19, enrolled during active disease. CDR3s include the opening cysteine and the closing phenylalanine or tryptophan.

TRBV19	TRBJ1-5	12	CASTEGGQPQHF
TRBV28	TRBJ2-3	18	CASSLAPPLLAGQDTQYF
TRBV12-3/TRBV12-4	TRBJ1-2	11	CASSPDGIYTF
TRBV7-9	TRBJ1-3	15	CASSLGGSSGNTIYF
TRBV6-2/TRBV6-3	TRBJ2-7	18	CASSYSNLAAGVSGEQYF
TRBV5-1	TRBJ2-3	14	CASSEGDLTDTQYF
TRBV11-3	TRBJ2-2	15	CASSLRGGFSGELFF
TRBV6-6	TRBJ2-7	13	CASSYSRELEQYF
TRBV7-9	TRBJ2-6	17	CASVLGTGTAGANVLTF
TRBV6-6	TRBJ1-1	14	CASGAGQGTAEAFF
TRBV7-9	TRBJ1-1	13	CASSLIGHTEAFF
TRBV14	TRBJ1-2	13	CASSFKHNYGYTF
TRBV19	TRBJ2-2	15	CASSMQGANTGELFF
TRBV4-1	TRBJ2-3	15	CASSQVLRGGDTQYF
TRBV28	TRBJ1-2	13	CASSSGLNYGYTF
TRBV10-2	TRBJ1-6	13	CASSEQANSPLHF
TRBV6-5	TRBJ1-2	16	CASSYTGDRAINGYTF